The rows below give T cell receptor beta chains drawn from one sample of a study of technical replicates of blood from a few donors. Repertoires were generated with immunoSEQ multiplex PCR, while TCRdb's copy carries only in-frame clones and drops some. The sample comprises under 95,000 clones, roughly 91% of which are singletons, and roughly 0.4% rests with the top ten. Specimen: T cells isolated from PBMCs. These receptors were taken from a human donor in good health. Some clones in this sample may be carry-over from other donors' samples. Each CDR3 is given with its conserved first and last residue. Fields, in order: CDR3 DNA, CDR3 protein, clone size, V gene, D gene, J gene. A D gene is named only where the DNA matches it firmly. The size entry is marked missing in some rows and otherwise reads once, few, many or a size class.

cdr3_nt: TGTGCCAGCAGCCGCGGTCCGGCCCGACAGGGCCCTTACAATGAGCAGTTCTTC; cdr3_aa: CASSRGPARQGPYNEQFF; clone_size: -; v_call: TRBV14; d_call: TRBD1; j_call: TRBJ2-1
cdr3_nt: TGTGCCAGCAGCTTTGGACTAGCGGGGGCTGAGACCCAGTACTTC; cdr3_aa: CASSFGLAGAETQYF; clone_size: -; v_call: TRBV5-4; d_call: TRBD2; j_call: TRBJ2-5
cdr3_nt: TGTGCCAGCAGCTTAGTCGGGGGGCTCGTTGAAAAACTGTTTTTT; cdr3_aa: CASSLVGGLVEKLFF; clone_size: -; v_call: TRBV7-9; d_call: -; j_call: TRBJ1-4
cdr3_nt: TGTGCCAGCTCACCACCGGGGGGGGGTCAGCCCCAGCATTTT; cdr3_aa: CASSPPGGGQPQHF; clone_size: -; v_call: TRBV18; d_call: -; j_call: TRBJ1-5
cdr3_nt: TGCGCCAGCAGCTTGGGGGGCTCGGATGAAAAACTGTTTTTT; cdr3_aa: CASSLGGSDEKLFF; clone_size: -; v_call: TRBV5-1; d_call: -; j_call: TRBJ1-4
cdr3_nt: TGTGCCATCAGCCTGACAGGGACTGGGTACGAGCAGTACTTC; cdr3_aa: CAISLTGTGYEQYF; clone_size: -; v_call: TRBV10-3; d_call: -; j_call: TRBJ2-7
cdr3_nt: TGTGCCAGCAACTCGGCAGGGAAAAACTATGGCTACACCTTC; cdr3_aa: CASNSAGKNYGYTF; clone_size: -; v_call: TRBV27; d_call: -; j_call: TRBJ1-2
cdr3_nt: TGTGCCAGCAGCTTAGGAGGTTTCGCCTACGAGCAGTACTTC; cdr3_aa: CASSLGGFAYEQYF; clone_size: -; v_call: TRBV7-2; d_call: -; j_call: TRBJ2-7
cdr3_nt: TGTGCCAGCAGCCGGACAGATTCAACTGAAGCTTTCTTT; cdr3_aa: CASSRTDSTEAFF; clone_size: -; v_call: TRBV7-8; d_call: -; j_call: TRBJ1-1
cdr3_nt: TGTGCCAGCAGCTTCTTCTCACCGACAGGTTATACCGGGGAGCTGTTTTTT; cdr3_aa: CASSFFSPTGYTGELFF; clone_size: -; v_call: TRBV5-6; d_call: -; j_call: TRBJ2-2
cdr3_nt: TGTGCCAGCACCCAAATCGGGGGGGACTACAATGAGCAGTTCTTC; cdr3_aa: CASTQIGGDYNEQFF; clone_size: once; v_call: TRBV6-5; d_call: TRBD2; j_call: TRBJ2-1
cdr3_nt: TGCGCCAGCAGCCCAGTAGGTGGCGGGACTGTCAATGAGCAGTTCTTC; cdr3_aa: CASSPVGGGTVNEQFF; clone_size: -; v_call: TRBV4-1; d_call: -; j_call: TRBJ2-1
cdr3_nt: TGTGCCAGCAGCCGAAAACAGGGGCGGAGTGGCACTGAAGCTTTCTTT; cdr3_aa: CASSRKQGRSGTEAFF; clone_size: -; v_call: TRBV7-9; d_call: TRBD1; j_call: TRBJ1-1
cdr3_nt: TGTGCCAGCTCACCACGGCCAGGGGGCGATGAGCAGTTCTTC; cdr3_aa: CASSPRPGGDEQFF; clone_size: -; v_call: TRBV18; d_call: TRBD1; j_call: TRBJ2-1
cdr3_nt: TGTGCCAGCACTCCGGGGGGGGCGGATACGCAGTATTTT; cdr3_aa: CASTPGGADTQYF; clone_size: -; v_call: TRBV6-5; d_call: TRBD2; j_call: TRBJ2-3
cdr3_nt: TGTGCCAGCAGTTTAGGTAGCGGGGACTACAATGAGCAGTTCTTC; cdr3_aa: CASSLGSGDYNEQFF; clone_size: -; v_call: TRBV27; d_call: TRBD2; j_call: TRBJ2-1
cdr3_nt: TGTGCCAGCAGCCCATCATGGCAGTTCTTC; cdr3_aa: CASSPSWQFF; clone_size: -; v_call: TRBV7-9; d_call: -; j_call: TRBJ2-1
cdr3_nt: TGCAGCGTTGTCGGAACCGACAGGAGCTCCTACGAGCAGTACTTC; cdr3_aa: CSVVGTDRSSYEQYF; clone_size: once; v_call: TRBV29-1; d_call: -; j_call: TRBJ2-7
cdr3_nt: TGTGCCAGCAGGGGGGGGAGCACCGGGGAGCTGTTTTTT; cdr3_aa: CASRGGSTGELFF; clone_size: -; v_call: TRBV28; d_call: TRBD2; j_call: TRBJ2-2
cdr3_nt: TGTGCCAGCAGCCTCGCAGACAGGGTGACAGATACGCAGTATTTT; cdr3_aa: CASSLADRVTDTQYF; clone_size: -; v_call: TRBV7-9; d_call: TRBD1; j_call: TRBJ2-3
cdr3_nt: TGTGCCAGCAGGGCTAGCGAAGCCAAAAACATTCAGTACTTC; cdr3_aa: CASRASEAKNIQYF; clone_size: -; v_call: TRBV2; d_call: -; j_call: TRBJ2-4